The entry below describes one T cell receptor (beta chain). This clonotype was detected ten times or more. The target of this receptor is not known. Base qualities are not recorded, but no much larger clone differs from it by a single base. This sample is drawn from a study of tumor and adjacent non-tumor tissue in lung cancer (dated by TCRdb to the late 2010s). Context from the whole study: The cohort included around twelve adenocarcinoma, 2 squamous cell carcinoma and 1 small cell lung cancer patients. Among the approximately 15 patients, ages ranged from about 31 to 85 years, around 10 were men and 5 were women, and disease was TNM stage I to III. In total, sequencing yielded 125,075,908 productive TCRbeta reads, which works out to an average of approximately 4 million reads per sample. The study compared bulk TCRbeta repertoires between lung tumor tissue and matched distant non-tumor lung tissue from about 14 lung cancer patients. For each patient, one tumor sample and one normal lung sample were taken, giving approximately 30 paired specimens that underwent TCRbeta CDR3 sequencing. Study-wide conclusions, independent of this receptor: Tumor tissue showed significantly greater TCR diversity (inverse Simpson) than normal lung tissue (approximately 400 vs 170, P = 0.0075, Mann-Whitney U test). A significantly larger cumulative share of the repertoire was made up by the top 100 clones in normal lung than in tumor tissue. Peripheral blood was not sequenced, so blood TCRbeta repertoires in these lung cancer patients were not examined. The sequencing platform is not named in the methods, and unique molecular identifiers are not mentioned. TCR diversity was significantly higher in younger patients, and higher tumor TCR diversity was associated with shorter overall and disease-free survival. With only around 15 patients in the cohort, the authors noted that larger samples and more detailed clinical data are needed.

Bulk unsorted tissue served as the source for RNA extraction, and RNA quality was assessed using a NanoDrop ND-1000 and an Agilent 2100. For the normal lung samples, distant non-tumor tissue was collected more than 3 cm away from the tumor edge. Donors were newly diagnosed lung cancer patients admitted for thoracic surgery in China between August and November 2014, without prior chemotherapy. The study excluded patients who had received radiotherapy or chemotherapy before or who had another cancer at the same time. Pieces of surgical tissue measuring roughly 1-2.2 cm3 were kept in RNAlater solution and held at -80 degrees C until needed. Receptors were amplified or captured by multiplex PCR. These reads were obtained on an Illumina HiSeq 2500. TCRbeta libraries were constructed through three rounds of nested PCR with primers (Table S4) according to protocols modified from ARM-PCR. Before sequencing, PCR products in the 200-500 bp range were cut out of the gel and cleaned up using the QIAquick gel extraction kit. Processing in the source paper ran as follows. Reads were cleaned using Trimmomatic, were merged into complete CDR3 sequences using FLASH, and were assigned to V(D)J germline segments using MiTCR. Clonal diversity was computed as the inverse Simpson's index with VDJtools. In-frame sequences without a premature stop codon were defined as productive reads. TCRdb passed the public sequencing reads through fastp at Q25 and MiXCR, retaining productive beta sequences. Every CDR3 protein is listed once, alongside the most common genes and DNA of its rows. These V and J calls rely on TCRdb rather than the paper's analysis. This sample holds 40,000 to 55,000 distinct CDR3 sequences; 74% were observed only once. 20% to 25% of the sample lies in the top ten.

The germline V gene (reference sequence) supplies CDR1 SGHNT and CDR2 YYREEE. A distance of 11 bases separates the germline ends of V and J, which lose 4 bases and 4 bases respectively. The CDR3 numbers 13 residues from cysteine through phenylalanine. Only the CDR3 portion is preserved as DNA: 39 bases, with reading frame beginning at the first base. The sample consisted of distant non-tumor lung tissue. The sequence was collected from an older woman with non-small cell lung cancer. The V gene is TRBV5-4 and the J gene is TRBJ1-1; no D gene is confidently identified. The nucleotides are TGTGCCAGCAGCGCCCAGTCGGGCACTGAAGCTTTCTTT. Its translation reads: CASSAQSGTEAFF.